This T cell receptor (beta chain) was identified in a study of OX40 agonist ivuxolimab in advanced cancers. Overall study: Given to patients was ivuxolimab, an agonistic anti-OX40 (CD134) antibody. The study gave patients intravenous ivuxolimab at 0.01 to 10 mg/kg every 2 weeks.

Study observations and caveats: On average, a greater number of expanded clones characterised CD8+ T cells relative to CD4+. Clones of CD4+ and CD8+ blood T cells grew by week 6 at doses of 0.1 to 3.0 mg/kg.

A note on this clone: Its antigen remains unknown.

Some clones are missing from TCRdb's copy, which holds only in-frame ones; the method was immunoSEQ multiplex PCR. The data show fewer than 55,000 clones, about 87% seen once. Germline CDR1 reads SGHTA; CDR2 reads FQGNSA. V was pared by 5 bases and J by 9 bases, with 7 bases of the junction left unmatched. The length of the CDR3 is 14 residues. The source of this sequence is an adult with an advanced solid tumor such as melanoma, head and neck, liver or kidney cancer. The rearrangement links TRBV7-2 to TRBJ2-2, with TRBD1 matching over 9 bases. The starting material was CD4+ or CD8+ T cells sorted from blood, obtained in a trial of the OX40 agonist ivuxolimab. This CDR3 is CASSSRDRARELFF. CDR3 in DNA: TGTGCCAGCAGCAGCCGGGACAGGGCCCGGGAGCTGTTTTTT.